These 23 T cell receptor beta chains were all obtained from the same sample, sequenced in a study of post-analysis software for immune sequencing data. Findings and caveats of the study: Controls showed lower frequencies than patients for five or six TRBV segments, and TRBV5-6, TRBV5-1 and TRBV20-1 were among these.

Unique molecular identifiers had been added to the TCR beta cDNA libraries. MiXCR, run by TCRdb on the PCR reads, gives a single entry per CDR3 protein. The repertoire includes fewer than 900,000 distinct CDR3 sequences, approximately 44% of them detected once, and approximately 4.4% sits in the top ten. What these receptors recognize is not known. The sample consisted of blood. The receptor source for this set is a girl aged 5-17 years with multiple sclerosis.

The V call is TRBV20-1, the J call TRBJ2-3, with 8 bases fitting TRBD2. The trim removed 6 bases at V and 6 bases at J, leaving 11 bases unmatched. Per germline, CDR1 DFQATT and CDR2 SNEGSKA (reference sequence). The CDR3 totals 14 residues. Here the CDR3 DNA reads TGCAGTGCGCCCGGACTAGCCGTTATGGATACGCAGTATTTT. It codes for CSAPGLAVMDTQYF.

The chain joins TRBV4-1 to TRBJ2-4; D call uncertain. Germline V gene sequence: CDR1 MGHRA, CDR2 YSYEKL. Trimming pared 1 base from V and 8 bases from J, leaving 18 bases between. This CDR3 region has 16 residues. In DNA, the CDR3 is TGCGCCAGCAGCCAAGGGCACTCTACCAAGTTAGACATTCAGTACTTC. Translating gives CASSQGHSTKLDIQYF.

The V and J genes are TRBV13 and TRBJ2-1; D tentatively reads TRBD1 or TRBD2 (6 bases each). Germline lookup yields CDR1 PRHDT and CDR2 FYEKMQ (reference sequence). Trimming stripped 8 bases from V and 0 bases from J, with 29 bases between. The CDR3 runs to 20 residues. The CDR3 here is CASSSPGLAPEGGSYNEQFF. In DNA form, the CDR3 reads TGTGCCAGCTCCTCCCCCGGACTGGCCCCTGAGGGGGGCTCCTACAATGAGCAGTTCTTC. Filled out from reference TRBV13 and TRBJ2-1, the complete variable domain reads AAGVIQSPRHLIKEKRETATLKCYPIPRHDTVYWYQQGPGQDPQFLISFYEKMQSDKGSIPDRFSAQQFSDYHSELNMSSLELGDSALYFCASSSPGLAPEGGSYNEQFFGPGTRLTVL.

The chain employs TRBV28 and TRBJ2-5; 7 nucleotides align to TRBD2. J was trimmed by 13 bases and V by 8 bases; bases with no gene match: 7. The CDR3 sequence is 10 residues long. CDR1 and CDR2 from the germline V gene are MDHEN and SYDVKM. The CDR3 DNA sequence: TGTGCCAGCTCGGGGGGACTACTGTACTTC. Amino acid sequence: CASSGGLLYF.

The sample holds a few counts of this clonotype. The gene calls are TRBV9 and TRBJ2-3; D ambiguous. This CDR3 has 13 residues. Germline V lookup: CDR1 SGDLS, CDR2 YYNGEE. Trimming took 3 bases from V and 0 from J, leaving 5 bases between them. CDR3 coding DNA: TGTGCCAGCAGCGAACCGAGCACAGATACGCAGTATTTT. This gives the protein CASSEPSTDTQYF.

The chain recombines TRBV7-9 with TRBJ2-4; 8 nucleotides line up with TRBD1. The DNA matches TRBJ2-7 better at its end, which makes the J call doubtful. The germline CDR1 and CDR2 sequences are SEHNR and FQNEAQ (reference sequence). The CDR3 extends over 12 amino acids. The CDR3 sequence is CASSGQGNEQYF. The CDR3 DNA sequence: TGTGCCAGCAGTGGACAGGGCAACGAGCAGTACTTC.

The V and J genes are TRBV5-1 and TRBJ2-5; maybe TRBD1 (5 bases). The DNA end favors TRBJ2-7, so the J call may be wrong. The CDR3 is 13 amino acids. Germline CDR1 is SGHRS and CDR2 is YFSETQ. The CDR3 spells CASSLGIGDEQYF. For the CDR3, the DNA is TGCGCCAGCAGCTTGGGAATAGGGGACGAGCAGTACTTC.

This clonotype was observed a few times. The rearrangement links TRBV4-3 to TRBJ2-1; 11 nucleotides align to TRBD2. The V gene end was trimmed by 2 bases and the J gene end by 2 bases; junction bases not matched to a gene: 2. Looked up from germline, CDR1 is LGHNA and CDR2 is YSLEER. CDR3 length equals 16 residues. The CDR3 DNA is TGCGCCAGCAGCCAAATAGCGGGAGGGCCCTACAATGAGCAGTTCTTC. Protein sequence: CASSQIAGGPYNEQFF.

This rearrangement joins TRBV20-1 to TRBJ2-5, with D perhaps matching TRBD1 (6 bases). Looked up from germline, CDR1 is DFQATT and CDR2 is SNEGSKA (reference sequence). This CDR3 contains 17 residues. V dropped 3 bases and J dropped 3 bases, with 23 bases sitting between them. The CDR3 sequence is CSASTTKGQLSKETQYF. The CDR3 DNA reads TGCAGTGCTAGTACGACTAAGGGACAACTGTCTAAAGAGACCCAGTACTTC.

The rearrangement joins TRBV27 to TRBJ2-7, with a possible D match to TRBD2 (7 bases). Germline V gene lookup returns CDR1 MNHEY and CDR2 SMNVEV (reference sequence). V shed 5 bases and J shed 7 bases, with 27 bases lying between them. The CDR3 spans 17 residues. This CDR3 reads CASSQWLGGATAREQYF. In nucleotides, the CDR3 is TGTGCCAGCAGTCAATGGCTTGGGGGGGCGACCGCGAGGGAGCAGTACTTC.

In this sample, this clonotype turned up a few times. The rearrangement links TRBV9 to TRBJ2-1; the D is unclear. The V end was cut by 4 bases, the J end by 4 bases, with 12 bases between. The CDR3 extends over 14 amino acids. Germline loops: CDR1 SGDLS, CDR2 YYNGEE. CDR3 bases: TGTGCCAGCAGCTCCGGGTGGTCGTACAATGAGCAGTTCTTC. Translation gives CASSSGWSYNEQFF.

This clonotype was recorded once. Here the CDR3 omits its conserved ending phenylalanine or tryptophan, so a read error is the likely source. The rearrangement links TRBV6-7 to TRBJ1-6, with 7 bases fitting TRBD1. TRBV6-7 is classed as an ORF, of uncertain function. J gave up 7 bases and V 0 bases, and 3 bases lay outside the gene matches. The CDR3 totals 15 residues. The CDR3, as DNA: TGTGCCAGCAGTTACTCGCAGGGGGGCAATTCACCCCTCCACCTT. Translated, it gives CASSYSQGGNSPLHL.

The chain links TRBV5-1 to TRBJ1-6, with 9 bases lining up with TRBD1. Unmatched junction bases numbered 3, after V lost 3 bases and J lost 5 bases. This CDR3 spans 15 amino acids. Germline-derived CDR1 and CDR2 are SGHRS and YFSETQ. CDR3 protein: CASSSTGGDNSPLHF. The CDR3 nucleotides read TGCGCCAGCAGCTCGACAGGGGGTGATAATTCACCCCTCCACTTT. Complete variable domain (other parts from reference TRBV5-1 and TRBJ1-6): KAGVTQTPRYLIKTRGQQVTLSCSPISGHRSVSWYQQTPGQGLQFLFEYFSETQRNKGNFPGRFSGRQFSNSRSEMNVSTLELGDSALYLCASSSTGGDNSPLHFGNGTRLTVT.

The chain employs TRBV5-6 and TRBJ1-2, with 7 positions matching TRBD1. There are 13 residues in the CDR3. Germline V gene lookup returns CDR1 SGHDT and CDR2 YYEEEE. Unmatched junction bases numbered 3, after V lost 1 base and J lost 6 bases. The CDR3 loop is CASSLIRGNGYTF. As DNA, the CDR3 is TGTGCCAGCAGCTTGATCAGGGGGAATGGCTACACCTTC.

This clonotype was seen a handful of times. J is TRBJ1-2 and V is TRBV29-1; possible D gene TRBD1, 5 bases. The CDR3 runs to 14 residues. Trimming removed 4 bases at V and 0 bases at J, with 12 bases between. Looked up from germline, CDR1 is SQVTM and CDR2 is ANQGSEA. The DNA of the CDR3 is TGCAGCGTTGCCGAGGAAGGGGCTAACTATGGCTACACCTTC. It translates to CSVAEEGANYGYTF.

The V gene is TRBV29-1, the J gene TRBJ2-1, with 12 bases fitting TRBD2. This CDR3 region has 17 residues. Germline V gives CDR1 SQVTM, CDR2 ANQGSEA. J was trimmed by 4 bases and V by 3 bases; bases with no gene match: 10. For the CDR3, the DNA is TGCAGCGTTGATCAGCTAGCGGGAGGGCACCCGTACAATGAGCAGTTCTTC. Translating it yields CSVDQLAGGHPYNEQFF.

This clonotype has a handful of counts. The CDR3 region is CATSDLDSSSYNEQFF. In nucleotides, the CDR3 is TGTGCCACCAGTGATTTGGACAGCAGCTCCTACAATGAGCAGTTCTTC. V is TRBV24-1 and J is TRBJ2-1, with D perhaps TRBD1 (5 bases). Trimming cost V 0 bases and J 0 bases, with 8 bases left between them. Germline V lookup: CDR1 KGHDR, CDR2 SFDVKD. This CDR3 is built from 16 residues.

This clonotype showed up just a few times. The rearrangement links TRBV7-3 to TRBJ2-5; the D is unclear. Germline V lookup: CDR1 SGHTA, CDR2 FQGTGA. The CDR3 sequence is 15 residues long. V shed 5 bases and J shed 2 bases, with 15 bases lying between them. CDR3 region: CASSKTPGQQETQYF. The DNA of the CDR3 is TGTGCCAGCAGCAAGACACCCGGGCAGCAAGAGACCCAGTACTTC. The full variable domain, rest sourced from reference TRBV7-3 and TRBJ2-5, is GAGVSQTPSNKVTEKGKYVELRCDPISGHTALYWYRQSLGQGPEFLIYFQGTGAADDSGLPNDRFFAVRPEGSVSTLKIQRTERGDSAVYLCASSKTPGQQETQYFGPGTRLLVL.

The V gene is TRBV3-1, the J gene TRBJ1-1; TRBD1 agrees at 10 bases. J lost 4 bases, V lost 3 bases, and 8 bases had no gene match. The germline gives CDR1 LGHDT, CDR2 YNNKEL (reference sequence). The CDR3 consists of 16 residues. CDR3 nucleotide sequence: TGTGCCAGCAGCCACAGACAGGGGGCTGGTGGCACTGAAGCTTTCTTT. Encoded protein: CASSHRQGAGGTEAFF.

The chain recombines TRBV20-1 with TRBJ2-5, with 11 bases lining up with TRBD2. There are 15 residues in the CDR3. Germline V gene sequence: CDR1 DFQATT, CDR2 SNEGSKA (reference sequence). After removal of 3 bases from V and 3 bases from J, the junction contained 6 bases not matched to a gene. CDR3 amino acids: CSASTSGSWEETQYF. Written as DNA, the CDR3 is TGCAGTGCTAGTACTAGCGGGAGTTGGGAAGAGACCCAGTACTTC.

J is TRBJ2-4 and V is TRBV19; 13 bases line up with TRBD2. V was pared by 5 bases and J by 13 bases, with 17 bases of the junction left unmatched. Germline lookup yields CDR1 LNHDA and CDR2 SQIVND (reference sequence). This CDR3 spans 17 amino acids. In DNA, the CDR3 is TGTGCCAGTAGTCCGGCCTCCGGACTAGCGGGAGCTGGGGAGCAGTACTTC. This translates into CASSPASGLAGAGEQYF.

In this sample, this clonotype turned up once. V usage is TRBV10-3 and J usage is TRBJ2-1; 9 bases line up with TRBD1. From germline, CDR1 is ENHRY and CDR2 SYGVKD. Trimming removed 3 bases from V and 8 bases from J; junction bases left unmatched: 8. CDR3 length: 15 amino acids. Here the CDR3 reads CAISDGTGPIYEQFF. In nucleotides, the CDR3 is TGTGCCATCAGTGACGGGACAGGGCCTATCTATGAGCAGTTCTTC.

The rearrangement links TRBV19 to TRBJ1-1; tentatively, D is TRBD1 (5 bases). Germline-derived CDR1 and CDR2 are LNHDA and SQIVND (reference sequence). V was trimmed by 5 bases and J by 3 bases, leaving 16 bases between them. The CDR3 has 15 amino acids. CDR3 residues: CASSVGLGEDTEAFF. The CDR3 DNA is TGTGCCAGTAGTGTTGGGTTAGGGGAGGACACTGAAGCTTTCTTT.